This passage covers 18 T cell receptor beta chains from one sample sequenced in a study of CD8 T cells in ankylosing spondylitis. Their specific antigens are unknown. General study points: Roughly 8 highly homologous variants made up a TCR beta motif, and this motif appeared characteristic of ankylosing spondylitis blood.

TCRdb re-called the 5' RACE reads through MiXCR, storing one row per CDR3 protein. The table records fewer than 500,000 distinct CDR3 sequences, about 22% of them present only once. Sequences were obtained from blood, either unsorted or a sorted T cell fraction (not recorded which). The receptor set was obtained from a male donor with ankylosing spondylitis.

This clonotype was seen once. The chain couples TRBV5-5 to TRBJ2-7; 9 bases fit TRBD1. This CDR3 has 15 amino acids. With 3 bases clipped from V and 2 bases from J, the junction kept 6 bases outside the gene matches. The germline V gene has CDR1 SGHKS and CDR2 YYEKEE (reference sequence). Here the CDR3 reads CASSWDRVSAYEQYF. The CDR3 bases are TGTGCCAGCAGCTGGGACAGGGTATCGGCCTACGAGCAGTACTTC.

This clonotype was detected only a few times. The chain uses TRBV6-5 and TRBJ2-7; D call uncertain. The CDR3 runs 11 residues. V gave up 2 bases and J gave up 5 bases, with 4 bases separating them. Germline CDR1 is MNHEY and CDR2 is SVGAGI. CDR3 region: CASSYDDEQYF. The CDR3 DNA follows: TGTGCCAGCAGTTACGACGACGAGCAGTACTTC.

This clonotype was picked up a small number of times. The rearrangement uses TRBV7-2 and TRBJ1-6; tentative D call: TRBD1 (6 bases). The V gene's germline CDR1 is SGHTA and CDR2 FQGNSA. CDR3 length: 14 residues. The ends were cut back, 6 bases at V and 6 bases at J, with 12 bases in the middle. The DNA of the CDR3 is TGTGCCAGCAGTCTCGAGGACAGTAATTCACCCCTCCACTTT. Its protein product is CASSLEDSNSPLHF.

Only a few counts were recorded for this clonotype. The V call is TRBV21-1, the J call TRBJ2-1; the table's TRBD2 call for D was not verified on the DNA. TRBV21-1 represents a pseudogene. The length of the CDR3 is 14 residues. CDR3 sequence: CASRVSGRDNEQFF. CDR3 bases: TGTGCCAGCAGGGTCAGCGGGAGGGACAATGAGCAGTTCTTC.

This clonotype was seen more than once but under ten times. CDR3 bases: TGCAGTGCTAGGGGACAGGGGCTGCCTATGCTCTCACCCCTCCACTTT. Its protein is CSARGQGLPMLSPLHF. The V call is TRBV20-1, the J call TRBJ1-6; 10 bases are a match to TRBD1. The CDR3 runs to 16 residues. With V trimmed by 3 bases and J by 10 bases, 12 bases remained unmatched. Per germline, CDR1 DFQATT and CDR2 SNEGSKA (reference sequence).

CDR3 nucleotide sequence: TGTGCCAGTAGTATCAGGGCGGGAGCCCACTACGAGCAGTACTTC. This gives the protein CASSIRAGAHYEQYF. V gene TRBV19 combines with J gene TRBJ2-7; 7 bases agree with TRBD2. The CDR3 has 15 amino acids. Germline values: CDR1 LNHDA, CDR2 SQIVND (reference sequence). With 3 bases clipped from V and 3 bases from J, the junction kept 8 bases outside the gene matches. The full variable domain, its missing parts supplied by reference TRBV19 and TRBJ2-7, is DGGITQSPKYLFRKEGQNVTLSCEQNLNHDAMYWYRQDPGQGLRLIYYSQIVNDFQKGDIAEGYSVSREKKESFPLTVTSAQKNPTAFYLCASSIRAGAHYEQYFGPGTRLTVT.

The CDR3: CASCRTGGQYEQYF. The CDR3 DNA reads TGTGCCAGCTGTCGGACAGGGGGACAATACGAGCAGTACTTC. The J gene is TRBJ2-7, the V gene TRBV2, with TRBD1 matching 10 bases. CDR3 length equals 14 residues. In germline, CDR1 is SNHLY, CDR2 FYNNEI. The junction had 8 bases not matched to a gene; V was cut back by 8 bases and J by 4 bases.

This rearrangement joins TRBV28 to TRBJ1-2, with TRBD1 matching 7 bases. The CDR3 consists of 14 residues. Germline trimming cut 6 bases from V and 3 bases from J; bases unmatched to any gene: 7. Looked up from germline, CDR1 is MDHEN and CDR2 is SYDVKM. Here the CDR3 DNA reads TGTGCCAGCAGCAATTCCGGGACAGACTATGGCTACACCTTC. Encoded protein: CASSNSGTDYGYTF.

This clonotype has ten or more counts. The chain links TRBV29-1 to TRBJ2-3, with D perhaps TRBD1 (5 bases). V lost 6 bases and J 1 base, leaving 11 bases between the germline ends. The CDR3 extends over 13 amino acids. From germline, CDR1 is SQVTM and CDR2 ANQGSEA. The CDR3 region has the DNA TGCAGCGTCCGGCCCAGGGGCACAGATACGCAGTATTTT. This gives the protein CSVRPRGTDTQYF.

The CDR3: CASSAAGVLDYPQETQYF. Written as DNA, the CDR3 is TGTGCCAGCAGCGCAGCGGGGGTCCTGGACTACCCCCAAGAGACCCAGTACTTC. The V and J genes are TRBV9 and TRBJ2-5; TRBD2 agrees at 8 bases. V trimming: 3 bases; J trimming: 1 base; junction bases outside the gene matches: 14. CDR1 and CDR2 from the germline V gene are SGDLS and YYNGEE. The CDR3 is made up of 18 amino acids.

This clonotype was seen only a few times. The chain links TRBV9 to TRBJ2-3; 7 bases align to TRBD1. Germline values: CDR1 SGDLS, CDR2 YYNGEE. The CDR3 consists of 16 residues. V dropped 3 bases and J dropped 2; count of bases not matched to a gene: 9. CDR3 sequence (DNA): TGTGCCAGCAGCGAAACCGGGACAGACTACACAGATACGCAGTATTTT. This sequence encodes CASSETGTDYTDTQYF.

This clonotype turned up a few times. V gene TRBV11-3 combines with J gene TRBJ1-3; 7 bases align to TRBD1. The CDR3 is 13 residues long. The germline gives CDR1 SGHNT, CDR2 YENEEA. V trimming: 5 bases; J trimming: 9 bases; junction bases outside the gene matches: 7. CDR3 residues: CASSEQGLATIYF. DNA for the CDR3: TGTGCCAGCAGCGAACAGGGGCTCGCCACCATATATTTT.

This clonotype was found a few times. The chain carries TRBV20-1 and TRBJ2-7; D call uncertain. The V gene lost 6 bases and the J gene lost 5 bases, with 14 bases spanning the gap. The CDR3 is 12 amino acids. Germline CDR1 reads DFQATT; CDR2 reads SNEGSKA (reference sequence). CDR3 bases: TGCAGTGCCCAAGGTCTACCTAACGAGCAGTACTTC. Translating gives CSAQGLPNEQYF.

In this sample, this clonotype turned up a few times. The rearrangement uses TRBV5-5 and TRBJ2-4; 11 bases are a match to TRBD2. The CDR3 is made up of 15 amino acids. Losses at the gene ends were 6 bases for V and 4 bases for J; bases not matched to a gene: 6. Germline assignment: CDR1 SGHKS and CDR2 YYEKEE (reference sequence). CDR3 region: CASINSGRGKNIQYF. In DNA, the CDR3 is TGTGCCAGCATCAATAGCGGGAGGGGTAAAAACATTCAGTACTTC.

CDR3 bases: TGCAGCACCCTATCGGTCGGCTACGAGCAGTACTTC. It is translated as CSTLSVGYEQYF. This chain links TRBV29-1 with TRBJ2-7; D is ambiguous. V was cut by 8 bases and J by 3 bases, with 14 bases left in between. CDR1 SQVTM and CDR2 ANQGSEA come from the germline V gene. This CDR3 spans 12 amino acids.

This clonotype showed up just a few times. This chain joins TRBV6-1 and TRBJ2-7, with 9 bases lining up with TRBD1. This CDR3 is built from 16 residues. Germline assignment: CDR1 MNHNS and CDR2 SASEGT. Losses at the gene ends were 5 bases for V and 2 bases for J; bases not matched to a gene: 10. The CDR3 nucleotides are TGTGCCAGCAGTACAACTCGACAGGGGGGCACCTACGAGCAGTACTTC. Translated: CASSTTRQGGTYEQYF.

This clonotype was picked up many times. The chain links TRBV20-1 to TRBJ1-5, with 7 nucleotides matching TRBD1. This CDR3 spans 13 amino acids. Unmatched junction bases numbered 5, after V lost 5 bases and J lost 4 bases. Germline assignment: CDR1 DFQATT and CDR2 SNEGSKA (reference sequence). CDR3 residues: CSAQDRANQPQHF. DNA for the CDR3: TGCAGTGCTCAAGACAGGGCGAATCAGCCCCAGCATTTT.

This clonotype has a handful of counts. The V and J genes are TRBV5-1 and TRBJ2-1, with TRBD2 matching 8 bases. In germline, CDR1 is SGHRS, CDR2 YFSETQ. V was pared by 0 bases and J by 4 bases, with 3 bases of the junction left unmatched. This CDR3 spans 15 amino acids. In DNA form, the CDR3 reads TGCGCCAGCAGCTTGGAAAGCGGGAGTTACAATGAGCAGTTCTTC. Translated, it gives CASSLESGSYNEQFF.